The present T cell receptor beta chain was sequenced within a study of T cells in Graves' hyperthyroidism and ophthalmopathy. The sample holds many counts of this clonotype. V lost 5 bases and J lost 6; bases outside the gene matches: 5. CDR1 is MNHNS, CDR2 SASEGT, per germline. CDR3 length: 15 residues. Researchers took RNA transcripts and amplified the TCR beta CDR3 regions from them. The HTBI primer set drove a first-round RT-PCR of the TCR CDR3. One entry per CDR3 protein, called by TCRdb with MiXCR from the multiplex PCR reads. The repertoire holds 250,000 or so distinct CDR3 sequences, roughly 15% seen once, with over 30% in the top ten.

The chain links TRBV6-1 to TRBJ1-4; 11 nucleotides align to TRBD1. The source material was blood. This receptor was taken from a woman in her fifties or sixties with Graves' hyperthyroidism that later progressed to Graves' ophthalmopathy. CDR3 sequence: CASSQDRGRYEKLFF. In DNA form, the CDR3 reads TGTGCCAGCAGTCAGGACAGGGGGCGGTATGAAAAACTGTTTTTT.